These 2 T cell receptor beta chains share one sample of origin, sequenced in a study of cytomegalovirus exposure and HLA in healthy donors. The PCR contained 60 Vbeta and 13 Jbeta primers. Repertoires were generated with immunoSEQ multiplex PCR, while TCRdb's copy carries only in-frame clones and drops some. The data hold around 150,000 clones, with roughly four fifths observed a single time. The sequenced material came from PBMCs. Receptors were obtained from a woman aged 45-59 years in good health and CMV-seronegative.

This clone has only a few counts. The genes are TRBV27 and TRBJ1-4, with 9 bases aligning to TRBD1. Trimming at V came to 0 bases and at J to 0 bases, leaving 5 bases not matched to a gene. The germline CDR1 and CDR2 sequences are MNHEY and SMNVEV (reference sequence). The CDR3 loop spans 18 amino acids. This CDR3 reads CASSLSGQGPATNEKLFF. DNA of the CDR3: TGTGCCAGCAGTTTATCGGGACAGGGCCCCGCAACTAATGAAAAACTGTTTTTT.

The chain has TRBV4-3 and TRBJ1-3; 7 bases are shared with TRBD1. The germline V gene encodes CDR1 LGHNA and CDR2 YSLEER. Trimming took 4 bases from V and 4 from J; bases not matched to a gene: 13. The CDR3 consists of 17 residues. The CDR3 reads CASSRDYSGTAGNTIYF. The CDR3 coding sequence is TGCGCCAGCAGCCGCGACTACTCCGGGACAGCAGGAAACACCATATATTTT.